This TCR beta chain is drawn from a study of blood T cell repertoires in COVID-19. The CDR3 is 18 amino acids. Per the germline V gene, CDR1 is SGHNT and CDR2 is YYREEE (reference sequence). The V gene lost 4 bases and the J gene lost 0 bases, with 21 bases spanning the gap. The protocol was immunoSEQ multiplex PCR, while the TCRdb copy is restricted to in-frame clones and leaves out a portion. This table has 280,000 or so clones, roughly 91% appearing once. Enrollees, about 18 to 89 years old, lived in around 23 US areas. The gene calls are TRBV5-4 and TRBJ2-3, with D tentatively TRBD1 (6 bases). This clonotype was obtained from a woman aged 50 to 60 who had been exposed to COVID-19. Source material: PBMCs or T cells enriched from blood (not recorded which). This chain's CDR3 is CASSGSGLGAPSTDTQYF. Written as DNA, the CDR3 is TGTGCCAGCAGCGGATCAGGGCTGGGGGCCCCAAGCACAGATACGCAGTATTTT.